These T cell receptor beta chains were read from a single sample in a study of T cell repertoires in cytomegalovirus infection. MiXCR, run by TCRdb on the reads, gives a single entry per CDR3 protein. This table holds approximately 24,000 distinct CDR3 sequences, 20% to 25% found once. For these TCRs, the target antigens are not known. The source was CD8+ T cells from cultured PBMCs, collected from culture after CMV antigen stimulation. Source of these receptors: a human donor in good health (CMV status not recorded). Some clones in this sample may be carry-over from other donors' samples. CDR3s include the opening cysteine and the closing phenylalanine or tryptophan. Each record gives: D gene, V gene, clone size, J gene, CDR3 DNA, CDR3 protein. The D gene is left open where the match is weak. The listing skips clone size in some rows; elsewhere it reads once, few, many or a size class.

>TRBD1|TRBV20-1|few|TRBJ1-3
TGCAGTGCTAGAGCTCAGGGACAGGGCTCTGGAAACACCATATATTTT
CSARAQGQGSGNTIYF
>.|TRBV3-1|.|TRBJ2-7
TGTGCCAGCAGTACCGGGCCCGGGGCCTACGAGCAGTACTTC
CASSTGPGAYEQYF
>.|TRBV4-1|few|TRBJ1-1
TGCGCCAGCAGCCAAGGGGTGGTACAGGGTGGAACTGGTGAAGCTTTCTTT
CASSQGVVQGGTGEAFF
>.|TRBV4-2|.|TRBJ2-7
TGTGCCAGCAGCCTCACGGGCTACGAGCAGTACTTC
CASSLTGYEQYF
>TRBD2|TRBV11-2|.|TRBJ2-5
TGTGCCAGCAGCTTAAGCGGATTTGGCGGGGGGACGGAAGAGACCCAGTACTTC
CASSLSGFGGGTEETQYF
>.|TRBV2|few|TRBJ2-7
TGTGCCAGCAGTGAAGCCCCCAGCCCAGGGGACGAGCAGTACTTC
CASSEAPSPGDEQYF
>.|TRBV10-3|few|TRBJ1-1
TGTGCCATCAGTGAGTCAGGACAGCCCGCTGCAGAAGCTTTCTTT
CAISESGQPAAEAFF
>.|TRBV24-1|.|TRBJ2-2
TGTGCCACCAGTGATACCGACAGGTTCCTAAACACCGGGGAGCTGTTTTTT
CATSDTDRFLNTGELFF
>.|TRBV12-3/TRBV12-4|.|TRBJ1-1
TGTGCCAGCAGGCCTCCAGGGGTAGGTGGGACTGAAGCTTTCTTT
CASRPPGVGGTEAFF
>.|TRBV11-2|.|TRBJ2-3
TGTGCCAGCAGTCAGGACTTCACAGATACGCAGTATTTT
CASSQDFTDTQYF
>.|TRBV5-1|.|TRBJ1-1
TGCGCCAGCAGCTGGTTTGAGGGGCCTGGTGAAGCTTTCTTT
CASSWFEGPGEAFF
>TRBD2|TRBV27|.|TRBJ2-1
TGTGCCAGCAGTTCTACTAGCGGGGGCTGGGATGAGCAGTTCTTC
CASSSTSGGWDEQFF
>TRBD1|TRBV20-1|.|TRBJ2-1
TGCAGTGCTAGCCCCGAACAGGGGTCCTACAATGAGCAGTTCTTC
CSASPEQGSYNEQFF
>.|TRBV11-3|many|TRBJ2-2
TGTGCCAGCAGCTTAGGCGTCAACGCGAACACCGGGGAGCTGTTTTTT
CASSLGVNANTGELFF
>.|TRBV7-4|many|TRBJ2-1
TGTGCCAGCAGCTTAGAGGATTCGAGGGGCCTATTTTACAATGAGCAGTTCTTC
CASSLEDSRGLFYNEQFF
>TRBD2|TRBV6-5|.|TRBJ2-3
TGTGCCAGCAGTTACAGTAGCGGGCCCACAGATACGCAGTATTTT
CASSYSSGPTDTQYF
>.|TRBV7-9|many|TRBJ2-5
TGTGCCAGCAGCTTAGTACAGAAAGAGACCCAGTACTTC
CASSLVQKETQYF
>TRBD2|TRBV7-8|many|TRBJ2-1
TGTGCCAGCAGCTTAGTTATGGGACTAGCGGGTCTCAATGAGCAGTTCTTC
CASSLVMGLAGLNEQFF
>TRBD1|TRBV24-1|few|TRBJ1-1
TGTGCCACTCGGGACAGGGCTTCGACCTCGAACACTGAAGCTTTCTTT
CATRDRASTSNTEAFF
>.|TRBV4-1|.|TRBJ1-4
TGTGCCAGCAGCCATCCAGGGATTGGTGAAAAACTGTTTTTT
CASSHPGIGEKLFF
>.|TRBV27|.|TRBJ2-2
TGTGCCAGCAGCTACAACACCGGGGAGCTGTTTTTT
CASSYNTGELFF
>.|TRBV7-2|many|TRBJ2-3
TGTGCCAGCAGCTTATGGGGCCAGGATACGCAGTATTTT
CASSLWGQDTQYF
>TRBD1|TRBV7-8|few|TRBJ1-1
TGTGCCAGCAGCTCACAGGGGACTATTGAGTCGGACACTGAAGCTTTCTTT
CASSSQGTIESDTEAFF
>TRBD1|TRBV5-5|.|TRBJ2-1
TGTGCCAGCAGCTGGGACAGGACGAATGAGCAGTTCTTC
CASSWDRTNEQFF
>.|TRBV9|.|TRBJ1-1
TGTGCCAGCCGGGCGGGGGGGTCCACTGAAGCTTTCTTT
CASRAGGSTEAFF
>.|TRBV15|few|TRBJ2-7
TGTGCCACCAGCAGAGACAGGTTTGACGAGCAGTACTTC
CATSRDRFDEQYF
>.|TRBV5-1|few|TRBJ2-7
TGCGCCAGCAGCTTGGTGGTGGGGGTTTCCTACGAGCAGTACTTC
CASSLVVGVSYEQYF
>TRBD1|TRBV5-6|.|TRBJ1-6
TGTGCCAGCAGCTTTAGGGACAGGGTATACTCACCCCTCCACTTT
CASSFRDRVYSPLHF
>.|TRBV6-5|.|TRBJ2-7
TGTGCCAGCAGTCCCAGTACAGGGCCCTACGAGCAGTACTTC
CASSPSTGPYEQYF
>.|TRBV7-6|many|TRBJ2-2
TGTGCCAGCAGCCAGGGCCCTGGCTCCCCCCACTCGGACACCGGGGAGCTGTTTTTT
CASSQGPGSPHSDTGELFF
>.|TRBV27|.|TRBJ2-1
TGTGCCAGCAGTCCCGGCCTAGTGGTTAGGGCATACAATGAGCAGTTCTTC
CASSPGLVVRAYNEQFF
>.|TRBV6-1|.|TRBJ1-4
TGTGCCAGCAGGTTCGGTGAAAAACTGTTTTTT
CASRFGEKLFF
>.|TRBV5-6|.|TRBJ2-5
TGTGCCAGCAGCTGGGGAGCAGGGGTAAAGCAAGAGACCCAGTACTTC
CASSWGAGVKQETQYF
>.|TRBV19|few|TRBJ1-5
TGTGCCAGTAGTAAAAACAGGGTTAATCAGCCCCAGCATTTT
CASSKNRVNQPQHF
>.|TRBV6-1|many|TRBJ2-7
TGTGCCAGCAGTGTAAACGACGGAGTCCAGGAGGACGAGCAGTACTTC
CASSVNDGVQEDEQYF
>.|TRBV6-1|few|TRBJ2-2
TGTGCCACCGAACCCGGGGCGAACACCGGGGAGCTGTTTTTT
CATEPGANTGELFF
>.|TRBV5-1|few|TRBJ1-2
TGCGCCAGCAGCTTGGACAGCGGTAACTATGGCTACACCTTC
CASSLDSGNYGYTF
>.|TRBV6-5|.|TRBJ1-4
TGTGCCAGCAGTTTGATGGCAGCAACTAATGAAAAACTGTTTTTT
CASSLMAATNEKLFF
>TRBD1|TRBV7-6|.|TRBJ1-1
TGTGCCAGCAGCTCGATCGGGACAGCGATGTCTGAAGCTTTCTTT
CASSSIGTAMSEAFF
>TRBD2|TRBV4-2|.|TRBJ2-3
TGTGCCAGCAGCCAAGGATGGGCTAGCGGGACGAGCACAGATACGCAGTATTTT
CASSQGWASGTSTDTQYF
>.|TRBV19|.|TRBJ2-3
TGTGCCAGTAGTATAGAGGGATTCAGCACAGATACGCAGTATTTT
CASSIEGFSTDTQYF
>.|TRBV5-5|many|TRBJ1-5
TGTGCCAGCAGCGCAGCTTGGATTGGGGCCAATCAGCCCCAGCATTTT
CASSAAWIGANQPQHF
>TRBD1|TRBV20-1|.|TRBJ1-1
TGCAGTGCTAGCGACAGGGACACTGAAGCTTTCTTT
CSASDRDTEAFF
>TRBD2|TRBV6-5|.|TRBJ2-2
TGTGCCAGCAGTTACTCCTTGCCAGGGAGGGTCCGGGAGCTGTTTTTT
CASSYSLPGRVRELFF
>TRBD1|TRBV5-1|few|TRBJ2-2
TGCGCCAGCAGCAACCGGGACAGTAACACCGGGGAGCTGTTTTTT
CASSNRDSNTGELFF
>.|TRBV27|.|TRBJ2-5
TGTGCCAGGGTAGGAGCAGGGGAGACCCAGTACTTC
CARVGAGETQYF
>.|TRBV19|few|TRBJ1-5
TGTGCCAGTTCCGGGTCAGACGGCATCAATCAGCCCCAGCATTTT
CASSGSDGINQPQHF
>.|TRBV6-6|few|TRBJ2-3
TGTGCCAGCAGTTACTCGTCGGGGCCGCAGTATTTT
CASSYSSGPQYF
>TRBD1|TRBV20-1|.|TRBJ1-4
TGCAGTGCTAGAGATCCCAGGGGGTCCAGCGGGAATGAAAAACTGTTTTTT
CSARDPRGSSGNEKLFF
>.|TRBV7-9|.|TRBJ2-5
TGTGCCAGCAGCTTAGACAGGATTCTGCCACAAGAGACCCAGTACTTC
CASSLDRILPQETQYF
>.|TRBV27|.|TRBJ2-7
TGTGCCAGCAGTTTGGCAGGGGTGACCTACGAGCAGTACTTC
CASSLAGVTYEQYF
>TRBD2|TRBV11-2|.|TRBJ2-3
TGTGCCAGCAGCCTCTTAGCGGGGGGGCCGACAGATACGCAGTATTTT
CASSLLAGGPTDTQYF
>.|TRBV11-2|.|TRBJ2-7
TGTGCCAGCAGCTCGTTTCCCTTGAATGGCGTGAGCTCCTACGAGCAGTACTTC
CASSSFPLNGVSSYEQYF
>.|TRBV18|.|TRBJ2-1
TGTGCCAGCTCACCACCATGGGGCGAGCAGTTCTTC
CASSPPWGEQFF